This T cell receptor (beta chain) was captured in a study of cytomegalovirus exposure and HLA in healthy donors. The wider study: Among about 179 million T cells, an earlier analysis found about 100 million unique TCR beta sequences.

13 Jbeta primers and 60 Vbeta primers were used for the PCR. Some clones are missing from TCRdb's copy, which holds only in-frame ones; the method was immunoSEQ multiplex PCR. The sample lists 90,000 to 95,000 clones; more than 70% were seen once. General study findings and limits: Among the CMV-associated chains, three were confirmed in vitro as specific for CMV antigens.

With 6 bases clipped from V and 4 bases from J, the junction kept 4 bases outside the gene matches. The CDR3 totals 14 residues. Germline assignment: CDR1 MNHEY and CDR2 SMNVEV (reference sequence). Donors counted as nominally healthy when sampled, yet unrecorded immune exposures were likely. Turning to this clone: Its antigen remains unknown.

The rearrangement links TRBV27 to TRBJ2-2; 8 nucleotides agree with TRBD1. The source of this sequence is a man between 18 and 29 years old in good health and CMV-seronegative. What was sequenced was PBMCs. In nucleotides, the CDR3 is TGTGCCAGCAGGGACAGGGCGAGCACCGGGGAGCTGTTTTTT. It yields the protein CASRDRASTGELFF.